The 24 T cell receptor beta chains presented below share a single source sample, sequenced in a study of T-cell reconstitution after alpha-beta-depleted transplantation in children. Unique molecular identifiers tagged the TCRbeta library. TCRdb re-analysed the PCR reads in MiXCR, keeping a single row per CDR3 protein. Here the sample spans around 450,000 distinct CDR3 sequences, under 20% being singletons. Source: PBMCs, mostly from graft donor cells, taken 360 days after TCRalphabeta/CD19-depleted stem cell transplant. These receptors originate from a boy less than two years old who had a stem cell transplant for Wiskott-Aldrich syndrome, so the T cells may come from the graft donor.

In its sample, this clonotype was seen a few times. The chain joins TRBV20-1 to TRBJ2-1; no clear D. Trimming pared 0 bases from V and 2 bases from J, leaving 11 bases between. This CDR3 is 15 amino acids long. Germline V CDR1 and CDR2: DFQATT, SNEGSKA (reference sequence). CDR3 region: CSARESSSPYNEQFF. The CDR3 DNA is TGCAGTGCTAGAGAGAGTAGCAGTCCCTACAATGAGCAGTTCTTC.

This clonotype came up a few times. The chain has TRBV9 and TRBJ2-1; 15 nucleotides align to TRBD2. This CDR3 region has 19 residues. J lost 4 bases, V lost 0 bases, and 8 bases had no gene match. Germline V gene sequence: CDR1 SGDLS, CDR2 YYNGEE. The CDR3 reads CASSVGGGLAGGGYNEQFF. CDR3 in DNA: TGTGCCAGCAGCGTAGGAGGAGGACTAGCGGGAGGGGGTTACAATGAGCAGTTCTTC.

There are many counts of this clonotype. V gene TRBV20-1 combines with J gene TRBJ2-4, with a possible D match to TRBD1 (5 bases). Trimming removed 7 bases at V and 0 bases at J, with 16 bases between. The length of the CDR3 is 15 residues. The germline CDR1 and CDR2 sequences are DFQATT and SNEGSKA (reference sequence). This CDR3 reads CSVLRAGLAKNIQYF. In DNA, the CDR3 is TGCAGTGTTCTTCGTGCAGGGCTAGCCAAAAACATTCAGTACTTC.

This clonotype was seen ten or more times. This chain connects TRBV2 to TRBJ2-1; perhaps TRBD1 as D (5 bases). Between the trimmed V and J ends, which lost 5 bases and 7 bases, there was a span of 15 bases. Germline lookup yields CDR1 SNHLY and CDR2 FYNNEI. The CDR3 is made up of 14 amino acids. CDR3 region: CASSQRGRRNEQFF. DNA for the CDR3: TGTGCCAGCAGTCAAAGGGGCCGTAGGAATGAGCAGTTCTTC.

This chain connects TRBV12-3 or TRBV12-4 to TRBJ2-7; 10 nucleotides match TRBD2. This CDR3 contains 23 residues. Trimming cost V 2 bases and J 5 bases; bases outside gene matches: 30. CDR3 amino acids: CASSLNRQQGRLSGRPSYDEQYF. In DNA, the CDR3 is TGTGCCAGCAGTTTAAACCGTCAACAGGGCCGTCTTAGCGGGAGGCCCTCTTATGACGAGCAGTACTTC.

The sample holds a few counts of this clonotype. V and J are TRBV7-6 and TRBJ2-3; the match to TRBD2 covers 11 bases. Per germline, CDR1 SGHVS and CDR2 FNYEAQ. This CDR3 has 16 amino acids. J lost 2 bases, V lost 4 bases, and 5 bases had no gene match. The CDR3 DNA sequence: TGTGCCAGCAGCTCCCTAGCGGGGGGAATCACAGATACGCAGTATTTT. Its protein is CASSSLAGGITDTQYF.

The chain employs TRBV25-1 and TRBJ2-7; unclear D gene. The CDR3 is made up of 13 amino acids. Trimming stripped 2 bases from V and 3 bases from J, with 8 bases between. Germline CDR1 and CDR2: MGHDK and SYGVNS. CDR3 protein: CASSEKGIYEQYF. The CDR3 DNA reads TGTGCCAGCAGTGAAAAAGGCATCTACGAGCAGTACTTC.

This clonotype has more than one count but fewer than ten. V and J are TRBV6-5 and TRBJ2-5; D is undetermined. With 2 bases removed from V and 0 bases from J, the gap between germline ends came to 13 bases. This CDR3 region has 16 residues. Germline values: CDR1 MNHEY, CDR2 SVGAGI. The chain's CDR3 is CASSYDGRAHQETQYF. The CDR3 nucleotides read TGTGCCAGCAGTTACGACGGAAGGGCCCACCAAGAGACCCAGTACTTC.

This clonotype was seen more than once but under ten times. The rearrangement joins TRBV20-1 to TRBJ2-1, with D perhaps given as TRBD1 or TRBD2 (5 bases each). Trimming shortened V by 6 bases and J by 1 base, and 13 bases separated the two germline ends. Germline V lookup: CDR1 DFQATT, CDR2 SNEGSKA (reference sequence). This CDR3 is built from 14 residues. CDR3 loop: CSASLWGSYNEQFF. CDR3 nucleotides: TGCAGTGCAAGCCTATGGGGGTCCTACAATGAGCAGTTCTTC.

The V gene is TRBV3-1, the J gene TRBJ2-6; D is unclear. The CDR3 has 15 amino acids. Germline CDR1 is LGHDT and CDR2 is YNNKEL (reference sequence). V lost 2 bases to trimming and J lost 2 bases, with 7 bases between them. This CDR3 reads CASSQRVTGANVLTF. In DNA, the CDR3 is TGTGCCAGCAGCCAAAGGGTAACTGGGGCCAACGTCCTGACTTTC.

This rearrangement joins TRBV18 to TRBJ2-1, with TRBD2 matching over 13 bases. The CDR3 length is 16 residues. Germline trimming cut 4 bases from V and 7 bases from J; bases unmatched to any gene: 7. Germline CDR1 and CDR2: KGHSH and LQKENI. CDR3 amino acids: CASSRTSGRDFNEQFF. DNA of the CDR3: TGTGCCAGCTCACGCACTAGCGGGAGGGATTTTAATGAGCAGTTCTTC.

The V gene is TRBV2, the J gene TRBJ2-1, with D uncertain. Germline values: CDR1 SNHLY, CDR2 FYNNEI. Trimming pared 6 bases from V and 9 bases from J, leaving 9 bases between. The CDR3 spans 11 residues. The CDR3 sequence is CASSYPREQFF. The CDR3 DNA reads TGTGCCAGCAGCTACCCCCGTGAGCAGTTCTTC.

This clonotype was observed a few times. The chain employs TRBV24-1 and TRBJ2-3, with 7 bases that match TRBD2. CDR3 length equals 16 residues. The trim removed 0 bases at V and 1 base at J, leaving 3 bases unmatched. Per the germline V gene, CDR1 is KGHDR and CDR2 is SFDVKD. This CDR3 reads CATSDLSRGGTDTQYF. In DNA form, the CDR3 reads TGTGCCACCAGTGATTTGAGTCGGGGGGGCACAGATACGCAGTATTTT.

This clonotype was detected a few times. CDR3 sequence (DNA): TGTGCCAGCAGCCAAAATAGGGGTTCAGAGACCCAGTACTTC. It yields the protein CASSQNRGSETQYF. This chain uses TRBV14 with TRBJ2-5; TRBD1 might be the D (5 bases). This CDR3 has 14 residues. V lost 2 bases to trimming and J lost 4 bases, with 11 bases between them. CDR1 SGHDN and CDR2 FVKESK come from the germline V gene.

V is TRBV2 and J is TRBJ2-7; tentatively, D is TRBD2 (6 bases). Germline V lookup: CDR1 SNHLY, CDR2 FYNNEI. The length of the CDR3 is 14 residues. With 7 bases removed from V and 0 bases from J, the gap between germline ends came to 13 bases. The CDR3 here is CASKDFGGSYEQYF. CDR3 DNA sequence: TGTGCCAGCAAAGACTTCGGGGGCTCCTACGAGCAGTACTTC.

CDR3 protein: CSARDRRASYEQYF. The CDR3 DNA follows: TGCAGTGCTAGAGATCGGCGGGCCTCCTACGAGCAGTACTTC. V is TRBV20-1 and J is TRBJ2-7, with D perhaps matching TRBD2 (5 bases). The CDR3 is 14 amino acids. Between the trimmed V and J ends, which lost 0 bases and 0 bases, there was a span of 9 bases. The germline V gene encodes CDR1 DFQATT and CDR2 SNEGSKA (reference sequence).

This chain uses TRBV5-1 with TRBJ2-3; 7 nucleotides match TRBD1. The CDR3 is made up of 12 amino acids. Germline V gene data show CDR1 as SGHRS and CDR2 as YFSETQ. J gave up 9 bases and V 2 bases, and 3 bases lay outside the gene matches. The CDR3 coding sequence is TGCGCCAGCAGCTTTGACAGGGCCACGCAGTATTTT. Protein product: CASSFDRATQYF.

The rearrangement links TRBV24-1 to TRBJ2-5; perhaps TRBD1 as D (7 bases). The CDR3 is 16 residues long. The germline gives CDR1 KGHDR, CDR2 SFDVKD. V was trimmed by 3 bases and J by 1 base, leaving 14 bases between them. CDR3 sequence: CATSDLPRDSQETQYF. CDR3 DNA sequence: TGTGCCACCAGTGATCTACCGCGGGACAGCCAAGAGACCCAGTACTTC.

The chain recombines TRBV28 with TRBJ1-5, with 9 bases lining up with TRBD1. V dropped 6 bases and J dropped 1; count of bases not matched to a gene: 7. The CDR3 extends over 16 amino acids. CDR1 is MDHEN, CDR2 SYDVKM, per germline. This CDR3 reads CASSTHRGLSNQPQHF. CDR3 nucleotides: TGTGCCAGCAGCACACACAGGGGGCTAAGCAATCAGCCCCAGCATTTT.

There are a few counts of this clonotype. The gene calls are TRBV21-1 and TRBJ2-5; TRBD1 is taken as the D call from the table, unchecked against the DNA. TRBV21-1 is a recognized pseudogene. There are 15 residues in the CDR3. CDR3 nucleotides: TGTGCCAGCAGCGGACGCGGGGGACGGAGGGAGACCCAGTACTTC. As protein: CASSGRGGRRETQYF.

Ten or more counts support this clonotype. The chain is built from TRBV5-5 and TRBJ2-1; D ambiguous. Trimming removed 0 bases at V and 0 bases at J, with 4 bases between. The CDR3 runs to 14 residues. Germline CDR1 is SGHKS and CDR2 is YYEKEE (reference sequence). The CDR3 region has the DNA TGTGCCAGCAGCTTGGAGGGCTCCTACAATGAGCAGTTCTTC. This codes for CASSLEGSYNEQFF.

The rearrangement uses TRBV7-9 and TRBJ1-1; weak D call: TRBD1 (6 bases). Looked up from germline, CDR1 is SEHNR and CDR2 is FQNEAQ (reference sequence). V lost 0 bases, J lost 3 bases, and 11 bases lay in between. This CDR3 has 15 amino acids. The CDR3 bases are TGTGCCAGCAGCTTAGCAGGACAGCCCTACACTGAAGCTTTCTTT. This translates into CASSLAGQPYTEAFF.

This clonotype was observed a few times. The chain combines TRBV6-1 with TRBJ1-4; D gene unclear. V was cut by 2 bases and J by 7 bases, with 5 bases left in between. The CDR3 is 12 amino acids. The germline CDR1 and CDR2 sequences are MNHNS and SASEGT. The DNA for the CDR3 is TGTGCCAGCAGTGAATCAAGTGAAAAACTGTTTTTT. It specifies CASSESSEKLFF.

This clonotype has at least ten counts. The chain employs TRBV11-3 and TRBJ2-5; TRBD2 agrees at 7 bases. Germline V gene sequence: CDR1 SGHNT, CDR2 YENEEA. The CDR3 consists of 15 residues. V was pared by 6 bases and J by 5 bases, with 12 bases of the junction left unmatched. The CDR3: CASRPQAGSKETQYF. CDR3 sequence (DNA): TGTGCCAGCAGGCCGCAAGCGGGGAGCAAGGAGACCCAGTACTTC.